The 20 T cell receptor beta chains presented below share a single source sample, sequenced in a study of CD8 T cells in Susac syndrome. Roughly 0.45 to 1 ug RNA was reverse transcribed with random hexamers. TCRdb reprocessed the immunoSEQ multiplex PCR reads via MiXCR and lists one record per CDR3 protein. The data hold about 120,000 distinct CDR3 sequences, with roughly 95% observed a single time. Sequencing was done on a sample of CD4+ T cells from PBMCs. Receptors were obtained from a human donor with Susac syndrome.

V gene TRBV6-5 combines with J gene TRBJ1-5, with D uncertain. CDR3 length: 14 amino acids. CDR1 is MNHEY, CDR2 SVGAGI, per germline. V was shortened by 5 bases and J by 0 bases, with 8 bases between the two germline ends. The CDR3, as DNA: TGTGCCAGCAGTCCGGCCGGTAGCAATCAGCCCCAGCATTTT. Translated, it gives CASSPAGSNQPQHF.

The J gene is TRBJ2-3, the V gene TRBV2; 10 nucleotides match TRBD2. CDR3 size: 15 residues. CDR1 and CDR2 (germline): SNHLY, FYNNEI. V trimming: 8 bases; J trimming: 5 bases; junction bases outside the gene matches: 10. CDR3 residues: CASGELAGGGDTQYF. The CDR3 nucleotides are TGTGCCAGCGGGGAGTTAGCGGGAGGAGGAGATACGCAGTATTTT. The whole variable domain, remainder taken from reference TRBV2 and TRBJ2-3, is EPEVTQTPSHQVTQMGQEVILRCVPISNHLYFYWYRQILGQKVEFLVSFYNNEISEKSEIFDDQFSVERPDGSNFTLKIRSTKLEDSAMYFCASGELAGGGDTQYFGPGTRLTVL.

This clonotype was picked up one time. The chain joins TRBV3-1 to TRBJ2-3; TRBD2 aligns across 14 bases. Trimming cost V 3 bases and J 9 bases; bases outside gene matches: 2. The CDR3 contains 14 residues. Germline V gene data show CDR1 as LGHDT and CDR2 as YNNKEL (reference sequence). CDR3 protein: CASSHGLAGGTQYF. DNA of the CDR3: TGTGCCAGCAGCCACGGACTAGCGGGAGGCACGCAGTATTTT.

The rearrangement joins TRBV20-1 to TRBJ2-5; no reliable D call. CDR1 DFQATT and CDR2 SNEGSKA come from the germline V gene (reference sequence). Deletions cut 2 bases from V and 5 bases from J, with 12 bases between. The CDR3 has 13 amino acids. The DNA of the CDR3 is TGCAGTGCTAGATATCGGGCTGCGGAGACCCAGTACTTC. Translated: CSARYRAAETQYF.

CDR3 sequence reads: CASSPEALSGNTIYF. In nucleotides, the CDR3 is TGTGCCAGCTCACCGGAGGCCCTTTCTGGAAACACCATATATTTT. The chain carries TRBV18 and TRBJ1-3; D is ambiguous. V lost 3 bases, J lost 1 base, and 10 bases lay in between. Germline assignment: CDR1 KGHSH and CDR2 LQKENI. The CDR3 sequence is 15 residues long.

This sequence joins TRBV7-9 and TRBJ1-1; weak D call: TRBD1 (5 bases). CDR3 length: 14 residues. V dropped 5 bases and J dropped 3 bases, with 13 bases sitting between them. Looked up from germline, CDR1 is SEHNR and CDR2 is FQNEAQ (reference sequence). The DNA for the CDR3 is TGTGCCAGCAGCAAATTCGAGGGACACACTGAAGCTTTCTTT. As protein: CASSKFEGHTEAFF. Full variable domain (missing parts from reference TRBV7-9 and TRBJ1-1): DTGVSQNPRHKITKRGQNVTFRCDPISEHNRLYWYRQTLGQGPEFLTYFQNEAQLEKSRLLSDRFSAERPKGSFSTLEIQRTEQGDSAMYLCASSKFEGHTEAFFGQGTRLTVV.

V gene TRBV7-2 combines with J gene TRBJ2-3; D remains ambiguous. This CDR3 has 14 amino acids. Trimming pared 0 bases from V and 4 bases from J, leaving 8 bases between. Germline-derived CDR1 and CDR2 are SGHTA and FQGNSA. CDR3 nucleotide sequence: TGTGCCAGCAGCTTAGCGCGCTACGCAGATACGCAGTATTTT. This encodes CASSLARYADTQYF.

The chain has TRBV3-1 and TRBJ2-1; the match to TRBD2 covers 11 bases. The ends lost 4 bases at V and 4 bases at J; junction bases unmatched: 9. The CDR3 has 17 amino acids. CDR1 LGHDT and CDR2 YNNKEL come from the germline V gene (reference sequence). The CDR3 is CASSPKALAGGYNEQFF. The CDR3 DNA follows: TGTGCCAGCAGCCCTAAGGCGCTAGCGGGAGGATACAATGAGCAGTTCTTC.

This sequence joins TRBV2 and TRBJ2-7; D remains unclear. The CDR3 length is 12 residues. V gave up 1 base and J gave up 0 bases, with 1 base separating them. CDR1 and CDR2 from the germline V gene are SNHLY and FYNNEI. The CDR3: CASSEGSYEQYF. The DNA of the CDR3 is TGTGCCAGCAGTGAAGGCTCCTACGAGCAGTACTTC.

V is TRBV3-1 and J is TRBJ1-4; no clear D gene. This CDR3 has 16 amino acids. Germline CDR1 and CDR2: LGHDT and YNNKEL (reference sequence). V was shortened by 4 bases and J by 6 bases, with 18 bases between the two germline ends. The CDR3 is CASSRPLNTRYEKLFF. CDR3 sequence (DNA): TGTGCCAGCAGCCGGCCATTAAACACCAGATATGAAAAACTGTTTTTT.

The CDR3 spells CASSRSGTQNIQYF. The CDR3 coding sequence is TGTGCCAGCAGCCGTAGCGGGACCCAAAACATTCAGTACTTC. The rearrangement uses TRBV3-1 and TRBJ2-4, with TRBD2 matching 8 bases. The CDR3 spans 14 residues. Germline loops: CDR1 LGHDT, CDR2 YNNKEL (reference sequence). Trimming cost V 4 bases and J 5 bases; bases outside gene matches: 4.

This chain uses TRBV14 with TRBJ1-4, with 7 bases lining up with TRBD1. The trim removed 5 bases at V and 4 bases at J, leaving 7 bases unmatched. CDR1 is SGHDN, CDR2 FVKESK, per germline. The CDR3 is 15 amino acids. CDR3 sequence: CASSVQGLNNEKLFF. In nucleotides, the CDR3 is TGTGCCAGCAGCGTACAGGGGCTTAATAATGAAAAACTGTTTTTT.

The genes are TRBV6-5 and TRBJ2-3; 9 nucleotides match TRBD2. The CDR3 consists of 15 residues. CDR1 is MNHEY and CDR2 is SVGAGI in the germline V gene. After removal of 6 bases from V and 3 bases from J, the junction contained 7 bases not matched to a gene. In DNA, the CDR3 is TGTGCCAGCAGGCGAATTAGCGGGAGAACAGATACGCAGTATTTT. Translated: CASRRISGRTDTQYF.

J is TRBJ2-1 and V is TRBV7-2, with D uncertain. The CDR3 contains 15 residues. CDR1 is SGHTA and CDR2 is FQGNSA in the germline V gene. V lost 5 bases and J lost 2, with 13 bases in between. This chain's CDR3 is CASSPLGGTYNEQFF. CDR3 in DNA: TGTGCCAGCAGCCCCCTGGGCGGAACCTACAATGAGCAGTTCTTC.

This chain joins TRBV29-1 and TRBJ2-3; D ambiguous. This CDR3 has 9 amino acids. Germline CDR1 and CDR2: SQVTM and ANQGSEA. V shed 4 bases and J shed 6 bases, with 2 bases lying between them. Here the CDR3 reads CSVADTQYF. The CDR3 coding sequence is TGCAGCGTTGCTGATACGCAGTATTTT.

The chain links TRBV30 to TRBJ2-5; no definite D call. The CDR3 covers 12 residues. Germline V lookup: CDR1 GTSNPN, CDR2 SVGIG (reference sequence). The V gene lost 3 bases and the J gene lost 1 base, with 6 bases spanning the gap. The CDR3 coding sequence is TGTGCCTGGAGATCCCCCCAAGAGACCCAGTACTTC. Translating it yields CAWRSPQETQYF.

This sequence joins TRBV28 and TRBJ2-5; 7 bases map to TRBD1. Germline loops: CDR1 MDHEN, CDR2 SYDVKM. The CDR3 sequence is 16 residues long. Trimming took 2 bases from V and 1 from J; bases not matched to a gene: 7. The DNA for the CDR3 is TGTGCCAGCAGTTTAGCCTTTGGACAGGCCCAAGAGACCCAGTACTTC. Its protein is CASSLAFGQAQETQYF.

The rearrangement uses TRBV20-1 and TRBJ2-1, with 7 bases aligning to TRBD2. The germline CDR1 and CDR2 sequences are DFQATT and SNEGSKA (reference sequence). The CDR3 contains 15 residues. With 0 bases clipped from V and 8 bases from J, the junction kept 10 bases outside the gene matches. The DNA of the CDR3 is TGCAGTGCTAGAGATATGGCGGGAGCCGGGGATGAGCAGTTCTTC. It codes for CSARDMAGAGDEQFF.

This chain connects TRBV20-1 to TRBJ2-7; the D gene is possibly TRBD1 (6 bases). CDR1 DFQATT and CDR2 SNEGSKA come from the germline V gene (reference sequence). The CDR3 spans 14 residues. The V and J ends lost 0 bases and 3 bases respectively, with 12 bases between them. Written as DNA, the CDR3 is TGCAGTGCTAGAGATCTAAGGACAGACTACGAGCAGTACTTC. It specifies CSARDLRTDYEQYF.

The chain links TRBV12-3 or TRBV12-4 to TRBJ2-1, with D unresolved. This CDR3 comprises 13 residues. Trimming pared 6 bases from V and 4 bases from J, leaving 10 bases between. CDR3 in DNA: TGTGCCAGCAGCAAACCCGAATACAATGAGCAGTTCTTC. It yields the protein CASSKPEYNEQFF.